These 26 T cell receptor beta chains were all obtained from the same sample, sequenced in a study of Ad26.COV2.S vaccination and SARS-CoV-2 variants (dated by TCRdb to the early 2020s). The label giving this sample's treatment or condition can be read as: 15 to 20 received Ad26.COV2.S at low or high dose, single or two shots; roughly five received placebo; per-sample allocation not given. For vaccine and placebo recipients, repertoires were sequenced using samples collected on day 63 after the first injection. Receptor libraries were prepared by the immunoSEQ multiplex PCR assay. This immuneACCESS table, as held by TCRdb, lists in-frame sequences with V and J called but not all clones. Of the missing ones, under half trace to an unresolved V gene in checked studies; the others have no known cause. This sample holds a few hundred thousand clones; about nine tenths were observed only once. The ten largest make up approximately 1.7% of the sample.

The sample was peripheral blood, taken in a trial of Ad26.COV2.S vaccine versus placebo. The receptors shown here come from a person aged 18-60 years who received the Ad26.COV2.S COVID-19 vaccine or a placebo.

The J gene is TRBJ2-2, the V gene TRBV4-3; D gene unclear. Trimming cost V 4 bases and J 2 bases, with 8 bases left between them. This CDR3 comprises 14 residues. CDR1 LGHNA and CDR2 YSLEER come from the germline V gene. This CDR3 reads CASSLAVNTGELFF. CDR3 coding DNA: TGCGCCAGCAGCCTTGCGGTTAACACCGGGGAGCTGTTTTTT.

The J gene is TRBJ1-1, the V gene TRBV5-1; D not resolved. CDR1 is SGHRS, CDR2 YFSETQ, per germline. This CDR3 spans 16 amino acids. With 0 bases removed from V and 2 bases from J, the gap between germline ends came to 14 bases. CDR3 protein: CASSLEGQFFNTEAFF. As DNA, the CDR3 is TGCGCCAGCAGCTTGGAGGGTCAGTTCTTTAACACTGAAGCTTTCTTT.

The V call is TRBV5-1, the J call TRBJ2-7; tentative D call: TRBD2 (5 bases). The V and J ends lost 7 bases and 3 bases respectively, with 20 bases between them. Germline V gene sequence: CDR1 SGHRS, CDR2 YFSETQ. The CDR3 consists of 15 residues. The CDR3 reads CASQHNSEIGYEQYF. The DNA of the CDR3 is TGCGCCAGCCAGCACAATAGCGAAATTGGCTACGAGCAGTACTTC.

Comment on this clone: One end of the junction fails to match germline, which may point to a read error. V and J are TRBV4-2 and TRBJ1-1; D gene ambiguous. Germline assignment: CDR1 LGHNA and CDR2 YNFKEQ. The CDR3 runs to 14 residues. The CDR3 here is CASSQVGPNAEAFF. The CDR3 bases are TGTGCCAGCAGCCAAGTAGGTCCGAACGCTGAAGCTTTCTTT.

The V gene is TRBV7-6, the J gene TRBJ2-2; D is uncertain. Germline CDR1 reads SGHVS; CDR2 reads FNYEAQ. V lost 1 base, J lost 7 bases, and 13 bases lay in between. CDR3 length: 15 residues. CDR3 protein: CASSLEGRLDGELFF. The DNA of the CDR3 is TGTGCCAGCAGCTTAGAAGGTCGGCTTGACGGGGAGCTGTTTTTT.

The chain couples TRBV11-2 to TRBJ2-7, with a weak D call TRBD2 (5 bases). The CDR3 is 15 residues long. Trimming stripped 1 base from V and 3 bases from J, with 13 bases between. Germline assignment: CDR1 SGHAT and CDR2 FQNNGV. CDR3 residues: CASSLGGGAYYEQYF. The CDR3 coding sequence is TGTGCCAGCAGCTTAGGCGGAGGTGCCTACTACGAGCAGTACTTC.

The chain couples TRBV25-1 to TRBJ2-1, with 13 nucleotides matching TRBD2. This CDR3 is 15 amino acids long. Per the germline V gene, CDR1 is MGHDK and CDR2 is SYGVNS. The junction had 2 bases not matched to a gene; V was cut back by 4 bases and J by 5 bases. DNA for the CDR3: TGTGCCAGCAGTGGGGGACTAGCGGGGAACAATGAGCAGTTCTTC. It specifies CASSGGLAGNNEQFF. Supplemented by reference TRBV25-1 and TRBJ2-1, the full variable domain reads EADIYQTPRYLVIGTGKKITLECSQTMGHDKMYWYQQDPGMELHLIHYSYGVNSTEKGDLSSESTVSRIRTEHFPLTLESARPSHTSQYLCASSGGLAGNNEQFFGPGTRLTVL.

The CDR3 DNA follows: TGCGCCAGCAGCCAAGACCCGACAGGGGGCTATGGCTACACCTTC. It encodes CASSQDPTGGYGYTF. This chain connects TRBV4-3 to TRBJ1-2; 9 nucleotides line up with TRBD1. The CDR3 has 15 amino acids. Germline CDR1 and CDR2: LGHNA and YSLEER. Trimming took 0 bases from V and 4 from J; bases not matched to a gene: 3.

The chain employs TRBV7-9 and TRBJ2-7, with 7 bases lining up with TRBD1. Germline lookup yields CDR1 SEHNR and CDR2 FQNEAQ (reference sequence). This CDR3 has 13 amino acids. V trimming: 10 bases; J trimming: 2 bases; junction bases outside the gene matches: 8. CDR3 protein: CATSTGTTYEQYF. The CDR3 nucleotides are TGTGCCACCTCGACAGGGACAACCTACGAGCAGTACTTC.

The chain is built from TRBV9 and TRBJ2-3, with D uncertain. V lost 5 bases and J 4 bases, leaving 17 bases between the germline ends. Germline CDR1 and CDR2: SGDLS and YYNGEE. This CDR3 contains 15 residues. CDR3 DNA sequence: TGTGCCAGCAGTCCATCCGGGTTTTGGGCAGATACGCAGTATTTT. Encoded protein: CASSPSGFWADTQYF.

The chain combines TRBV19 with TRBJ2-2; D remains unclear. CDR3 length: 14 amino acids. Germline V gene data show CDR1 as LNHDA and CDR2 as SQIVND (reference sequence). Trimming cost V 3 bases and J 7 bases, with 12 bases left between them. As DNA, the CDR3 is TGTGCCAGTAGTATCTTCCAGTCCGGCGGGGAGCTGTTTTTT. This gives the protein CASSIFQSGGELFF. The whole variable domain, filled in from reference TRBV19 and TRBJ2-2, reads DGGITQSPKYLFRKEGQNVTLSCEQNLNHDAMYWYRQDPGQGLRLIYYSQIVNDFQKGDIAEGYSVSREKKESFPLTVTSAQKNPTAFYLCASSIFQSGGELFFGEGSRLTVL.

The chain employs TRBV14 and TRBJ2-7; D gene unclear. Per the germline V gene, CDR1 is SGHDN and CDR2 is FVKESK. The ends were cut back, 1 base at V and 3 bases at J, with 10 bases in the middle. CDR3 length: 14 residues. CDR3 bases: TGTGCCAGCAGCCAAGGAGCCTGGGACTACGAGCAGTACTTC. This translates into CASSQGAWDYEQYF. The full variable domain, completed using reference TRBV14 and TRBJ2-7, is EAGVTQFPSHSVIEKGQTVTLRCDPISGHDNLYWYRRVMGKEIKFLLHFVKESKQDESGMPNNRFLAERTGGTYSTLKVQPAELEDSGVYFCASSQGAWDYEQYFGPGTRLTVT.

V is TRBV21-1 and J is TRBJ1-1; the D call of TRBD1 is as the table states it, not checked on the DNA. TRBV21-1 is a pseudogene. This CDR3 region has 17 residues. CDR3 coding DNA: TGTGCCAGCAGCAAAGCCTGGGACAGGATGAGGAACACTGAAGCTTTCTTT. Translated, it gives CASSKAWDRMRNTEAFF.

The genes are TRBV7-8 and TRBJ2-5; the match to TRBD2 covers 10 bases. J was trimmed by 4 bases and V by 5 bases; bases with no gene match: 7. The CDR3 is made up of 15 amino acids. From germline, CDR1 is SGHVS and CDR2 FQNEAQ. CDR3 coding DNA: TGTGCCAGCAGCCCACTAGCGGGGCGTAGAGAGACCCAGTACTTC. Its translation: CASSPLAGRRETQYF.

This clone has just a few counts. The rearrangement joins TRBV19 to TRBJ2-7; 9 bases are shared with TRBD1. J lost 3 bases, V lost 4 bases, and 4 bases had no gene match. The V gene's germline CDR1 is LNHDA and CDR2 SQIVND (reference sequence). The CDR3 has 14 residues. Written as DNA, the CDR3 is TGTGCCAGTAGTACTAACAGGGGGCACTACGAGCAGTACTTC. Protein: CASSTNRGHYEQYF.

This clone has a single count. The gene calls are TRBV27 and TRBJ1-4; TRBD1 matches at 8 bases. V dropped 6 bases and J dropped 11; count of bases not matched to a gene: 14. This CDR3 is built from 15 residues. Germline loops: CDR1 MNHEY, CDR2 SMNVEV (reference sequence). The DNA for the CDR3 is TGTGCCAGCAGAGCGACAGGGGATGGGGTGAGGAAACTGTTTTTT. Translation gives CASRATGDGVRKLFF.

The rearrangement joins TRBV3-1 (or the pseudogene TRBV3-2) to TRBJ2-7, with TRBD2 identical over 12 bases. CDR1 and CDR2 from the germline V gene are LGHDT and YNNKEL (reference sequence). This CDR3 has 15 amino acids. The V segment lost 4 bases and the J segment 1 base; nucleotides outside the gene matches: 2. Here the CDR3 DNA reads TGTGCCAGCAGCCCTAGCGGGGGGGCTTCCTACGAGCAGTACTTC. The encoded protein is CASSPSGGASYEQYF.

Worth noting for this clone: The same CDR3 also results from other DNA sequences found in this sample. The genes are TRBV3-1 (or the pseudogene TRBV3-2) and TRBJ2-7, with 10 bases lining up with TRBD1. From germline, CDR1 is LGHDT and CDR2 YNNKEL (reference sequence). After removal of 6 bases from V and 4 bases from J, the junction contained 6 bases not matched to a gene. The CDR3 contains 14 residues. The CDR3 region is CASSPGQGTYEQYF. The CDR3 DNA follows: TGTGCCAGCAGTCCGGGACAGGGGACTTACGAGCAGTACTTC.

The chain couples TRBV28 to TRBJ2-5; D is perhaps TRBD2 (5 bases). The germline V and J ends were trimmed by 4 bases and 5 bases, with 14 bases remaining between them. This CDR3 is built from 14 residues. Per the germline V gene, CDR1 is MDHEN and CDR2 is SYDVKM. CDR3: CASSSPRGRETQYF. The CDR3 bases are TGTGCCAGCAGTTCTCCTCGGGGTCGGGAGACCCAGTACTTC.

The chain has TRBV6-2 or TRBV6-3 and TRBJ1-1, with D possibly TRBD1 on 6 matching bases. Trimming cost V 0 bases and J 1 base, with 12 bases left between them. Germline CDR1 reads MNHEY; CDR2 reads SVGEGT. The length of the CDR3 is 16 residues. DNA of the CDR3: TGTGCCAGCAGTTACTCCCTCGACAGGCGGAACACTGAAGCTTTCTTT. This codes for CASSYSLDRRNTEAFF.

This sequence joins TRBV20-1 and TRBJ1-1; D is uncertain. With 5 bases removed from V and 6 bases from J, the gap between germline ends came to 7 bases. CDR3 length: 10 residues. Germline V CDR1 and CDR2: DFQATT, SNEGSKA (reference sequence). CDR3 protein: CSAWEPEAFF. CDR3 DNA: TGCAGTGCTTGGGAGCCTGAAGCTTTCTTT.

CDR3 DNA sequence: TGTGCCAGCAGCGACCGAAGCTATGGCTACACCTTC. It encodes CASSDRSYGYTF. The chain couples TRBV16 to TRBJ1-2; D remains ambiguous. The germline CDR1 and CDR2 sequences are KGHSY and FQNENV. With 5 bases removed from V and 4 bases from J, the gap between germline ends came to 8 bases. The CDR3 is 12 amino acids.

This chain joins TRBV11-2 and TRBJ2-3, with 9 bases matching TRBD2. CDR1 and CDR2 from the germline V gene are SGHAT and FQNNGV. This CDR3 comprises 15 residues. J gave up 7 bases and V 5 bases, and 10 bases lay outside the gene matches. The CDR3 loop is CASSQGAGGPNTQYF. The CDR3 DNA reads TGTGCCAGCAGCCAAGGGGCGGGGGGGCCGAATACGCAGTATTTT.

The CDR3 DNA follows: TGTGCCAGCAGCTTATTCGGCTTGACCTTGGAGACCCAGTACTTC. Protein: CASSLFGLTLETQYF. The chain joins TRBV7-2 to TRBJ2-5; D is unresolved. Germline loops: CDR1 SGHTA, CDR2 FQGNSA. This CDR3 is built from 15 residues. The germline V and J ends were trimmed by 2 bases and 5 bases, with 15 bases remaining between them.

The chain joins TRBV28 to TRBJ1-1; 7 bases match TRBD1. Per the germline V gene, CDR1 is MDHEN and CDR2 is SYDVKM. The CDR3 is made up of 18 amino acids. The V segment lost 5 bases and the J segment 4 bases; nucleotides outside the gene matches: 19. CDR3 loop: CASSPTTTGVRLGTEAFF. DNA for the CDR3: TGTGCCAGCAGTCCTACAACCACAGGGGTCCGGCTCGGCACTGAAGCTTTCTTT.

The chain joins TRBV2 to TRBJ1-2; tentative D call: TRBD1 (5 bases). Germline V lookup: CDR1 SNHLY, CDR2 FYNNEI. The CDR3 has 13 residues. Deletions cut 7 bases from V and 7 bases from J, with 16 bases between. CDR3 sequence (DNA): TGTGCCAGCACCCCCGAGGGGTTTTCTGGCTACACCTTC. This sequence encodes CASTPEGFSGYTF.